The 5 T cell receptor beta chains listed next were all sequenced from one sample in a study of blood T cells in healthy people across ages. A second PCR, run for roughly 7 to 11 cycles, used a sample-barcoded 5' primer plus a J-beta primer mix. In TCRdb, the 5' RACE reads were re-called with MiXCR into one record per CDR3 protein. The sample includes around 1,000,000 distinct CDR3 sequences, under 30% of them seen just once. Another study also made use of these data, one on T cells of mothers and their children.

Sequencing input: blood. The receptors shown here come from a girl aged 2 to 10 in good health.

This clonotype came up once. CDR3 nucleotides: TGTGCCACTAGAGGGACAGGGGGCTCCGAGCAGTACTTC. Translated, it gives CATRGTGGSEQYF. V is TRBV24-1 and J is TRBJ2-7; TRBD1 aligns across 12 bases. Germline CDR1 is KGHDR and CDR2 is SFDVKD. The CDR3 loop spans 13 amino acids. V shed 10 bases, J shed 6 bases, and the junction held 6 bases outside the gene matches.

This clonotype was recorded a few times. This chain uses TRBV27 with TRBJ2-5; 9 bases line up with TRBD2. The DNA end is a closer match to TRBJ2-7, so the J assignment may be wrong. This CDR3 contains 14 residues. The germline V gene has CDR1 MNHEY and CDR2 SMNVEV (reference sequence). CDR3 loop: CASSFSSGDYEQYF. Written as DNA, the CDR3 is TGTGCCAGCAGTTTCTCTAGCGGGGACTACGAGCAGTACTTC.

This clonotype was observed a handful of times. The chain employs TRBV11-1 and TRBJ2-7; D is undetermined. V lost 4 bases to trimming and J lost 5 bases, with 9 bases between them. Germline CDR1 and CDR2: SGHAT and FQDESV (reference sequence). The CDR3 is 12 amino acids. The CDR3 DNA is TGTGCCAGCAGCTCAGCGAGAAACGAGCAGTACTTC. Protein: CASSSARNEQYF.

This clonotype was picked up one time. The V call is TRBV4-1, the J call TRBJ1-1; D is uncertain. V was trimmed by 5 bases and J by 4 bases, leaving 11 bases between them. The CDR3 runs 13 residues. The germline gives CDR1 MGHRA, CDR2 YSYEKL. Here the CDR3 DNA reads TGCGCCAGCAGCGTAAGCTGGAGCACTGAAGCTTTCTTT. Protein sequence: CASSVSWSTEAFF.

J is TRBJ2-1 and V is TRBV5-6; 11 bases fit TRBD2. CDR3 length equals 19 residues. CDR1 SGHDT and CDR2 YYEEEE come from the germline V gene. Trimming at V came to 4 bases and at J to 3 bases, leaving 15 bases not matched to a gene. CDR3 protein: CASSLQLAGVIVFYNEQFF. The CDR3, as DNA: TGTGCCAGCAGCCTCCAACTAGCGGGAGTAATAGTTTTCTACAATGAGCAGTTCTTC.